This T cell receptor (beta chain) was observed in a study of T cell clusters in autoimmune cytopenias. Study context: TRB sequencing had a median approximately 50,000 reads and about 2,500 distinct clonotypes per sample.

One tube held mixed TRB-A and TRB-B primer pools for touch-down PCR. Following a re-call of the multiplex PCR reads, TCRdb has one entry per CDR3 protein and lacks DNA. The sample data list about 6,000 distinct CDR3 sequences. CDR3 length: 15 amino acids. Germline CDR1 LNHDA, CDR2 SQIVND (reference sequence). General study results and limits: Physiological T cell clusters of healthy donors were apparently absent in primary autoimmune cytopenia patients. The T cell clusters came from computational analysis alone and lack functional validation.

This clonotype is called medium-sized based on its frequency. Its antigen is unknown. Tens of thousands of genome equivalents of blood DNA were amplified for TRB. The chain combines TRBV19 with TRBJ2-3; as DNA is missing, the TRBD1 call by TCRdb cannot be tested. The TCR originated in a human donor with an autoimmune cytopenia or autoimmune hepatitis (not recorded which). The sequenced material came from peripheral blood. This CDR3 is CASSTPGGGTDTQYF.